This T cell receptor beta chain appears in the sequencing data of a study of T cells in Graves' hyperthyroidism and ophthalmopathy. At the level of the study: Peripheral blood was acquired at first diagnosis, ahead of any therapy whatsoever. Findings of the study overall: Using 13 V-J features, a model discriminated ophthalmopathy from stable hyperthyroidism.

RNA transcripts yielded amplified TCR beta CDR3 regions. Initially, a first-round RT-PCR of the TCR CDR3 employed the HTBI primer set. A single record per CDR3 protein comes from TCRdb applying MiXCR to the multiplex PCR reads. Counted here are approximately 610,000 distinct CDR3 sequences, approximately 15% occurring once; the ten biggest clones make up 18%. This clonotype was recorded many times. What it binds is unknown. The germline CDR1 and CDR2 sequences are SGHVS and FQNEAQ. This CDR3 has 13 amino acids. Trimming removed 1 base at V and 4 bases at J, with 7 bases between. Stable Graves' hyperthyroidism denoted no ophthalmopathy progression over 18 months. Patients having uncontrolled infection, another autoimmune disease, pregnancy or lactation were not included.

Material: blood. The origin of this receptor is a woman younger than 30 with Graves' hyperthyroidism. V is TRBV7-8 and J is TRBJ1-2, with unresolved D. The CDR3 nucleotides read TGTGCCAGCAGCTTAGGGGTTGGCTATGGCTACACCTTC. It specifies CASSLGVGYGYTF.